These T cell receptor beta chains were read from a single sample in a study of CD8 T cells in Susac syndrome. TCRdb called the immunoSEQ multiplex PCR reads again in MiXCR, with one record for every CDR3 protein. The table records some 160,000 distinct CDR3 sequences, under 95% of them present only once. The specimen was CD4+ T cells from PBMCs. The receptors shown here come from a human donor in good health. The CDR3 runs from the conserved cysteine through the conserved F or W. The D gene is left open where the match is weak. Some rows mark clone size as missing; the rest say once, few, many or name a class of expanded clone.

once	TRBJ2-5	TRBV7-9	TRBD2	CASSRPTSGEETQYF	TGTGCCAGCAGCCGACCGACTAGCGGGGAAGAGACCCAGTACTTC
.	TRBJ1-2	TRBV12-3/TRBV12-4	.	CASSFGRVGGYTF	TGTGCCAGCAGTTTTGGGAGGGTTGGTGGCTACACCTTC
.	TRBJ1-4	TRBV5-1	.	CASSLVGTIEEKLFF	TGCGCCAGCAGCTTGGTAGGTACGATCGAGGAAAAACTGTTTTTT
once	TRBJ1-5	TRBV19	.	CASSITGNNQPQHF	TGTGCCAGTAGTATTACAGGAAACAATCAGCCCCAGCATTTT
.	TRBJ2-2	TRBV10-3	.	CAISIERAGELFF	TGTGCCATCAGTATAGAGAGGGCCGGGGAGCTGTTTTTT
.	TRBJ2-1	TRBV5-4	TRBD1	CASSRDRAYNEQFF	TGTGCCAGCAGCCGGGACAGGGCCTACAATGAGCAGTTCTTC
.	TRBJ2-3	TRBV9	.	CASSVGIGDTQYF	TGTGCCAGCAGCGTAGGTATCGGAGATACGCAGTATTTT
.	TRBJ2-4	TRBV4-1	.	CASSHQRRENIQYF	TGCGCCAGCAGCCACCAGCGGAGAGAAAACATTCAGTACTTC
.	TRBJ1-2	TRBV4-1	.	CASSQVLGARVYGYTF	TGCGCCAGCAGCCAAGTTCTAGGGGCGCGGGTCTATGGCTACACCTTC
.	TRBJ2-3	TRBV2	.	CASSGTVEGTQYF	TGTGCCAGCAGTGGGACGGTCGAAGGTACGCAGTATTTT
.	TRBJ1-2	TRBV29-1	TRBD1	CSARQGVDYGYTF	TGCAGCGCTAGACAGGGAGTGGACTATGGCTACACCTTC
.	TRBJ2-1	TRBV4-1	.	CASSQAPPSSYNEQFF	TGCGCCAGCAGCCAAGCCCCACCGAGCTCCTACAATGAGCAGTTCTTC